The 17 T cell receptor beta chains in this list originate from one sample, sequenced in a study of shared clonotypes between healthy human individuals. The assay was immunoSEQ multiplex PCR, and TCRdb's table has in-frame clones only and misses some. The sample yields hundreds of thousands of clones, approximately 96% seen once. CD45RO-negative cells were positively selected for CCR7, leaving out terminally differentiated effector memory CD45RA+ cells. The sample taken for sequencing was naive CD8+ T cells sorted from blood. These receptors were obtained from a woman aged 30 to 39 in good health.

Here the CDR3 reads CSAPGPYEQYF. The CDR3 DNA reads as TGCAGTGCTCCCGGTCCCTACGAGCAGTACTTC. This chain connects TRBV20-1 to TRBJ2-7; D uncertain. Germline V gene sequence: CDR1 DFQATT, CDR2 SNEGSKA (reference sequence). The CDR3 has 11 amino acids. V lost 5 bases and J lost 2, with 7 bases in between.

The genes are TRBV5-1 and TRBJ1-4; D remains ambiguous. Trimming removed 1 base at V and 5 bases at J, with 15 bases between. CDR1 and CDR2 (germline): SGHRS, YFSETQ. The CDR3 is 16 residues long. CDR3 sequence reads: CASSLSPGQTNEKLFF. Here the CDR3 DNA reads TGCGCCAGCAGCTTGTCGCCAGGCCAAACCAATGAAAAACTGTTTTTT. Combining the CDR3 with reference TRBV5-1 and TRBJ1-4 gives the whole variable domain KAGVTQTPRYLIKTRGQQVTLSCSPISGHRSVSWYQQTPGQGLQFLFEYFSETQRNKGNFPGRFSGRQFSNSRSEMNVSTLELGDSALYLCASSLSPGQTNEKLFFGSGTQLSVL.

This chain links TRBV11-2 with TRBJ1-5, with D possibly being TRBD1 (5 bases). The V and J ends lost 5 bases and 1 base respectively, with 12 bases between them. The CDR3 consists of 15 residues. From germline, CDR1 is SGHAT and CDR2 FQNNGV. The CDR3 region has the DNA TGTGCCAGCAGCCCGGAGGGGTGGAGCAATCAGCCCCAGCATTTT. This sequence encodes CASSPEGWSNQPQHF. The full variable domain, with the rest looked up from reference TRBV11-2 and TRBJ1-5, is EAGVAQSPRYKIIEKRQSVAFWCNPISGHATLYWYQQILGQGPKLLIQFQNNGVVDDSQLPKDRFSAERLKGVDSTLKIQPAKLEDSAVYLCASSPEGWSNQPQHFGDGTRLSIL.

This clone was detected only once. The CDR3 loop reads CASSLKLAAYEQYF. The CDR3 nucleotides read TGTGCCAGCAGTTTAAAACTAGCGGCCTACGAGCAGTACTTC. The chain employs TRBV28 and TRBJ2-7; TRBD2 matches 8 bases. The length of the CDR3 is 14 residues. From germline, CDR1 is MDHEN and CDR2 SYDVKM. The junction had 2 bases not matched to a gene; V was cut back by 2 bases and J by 2 bases. Together with reference TRBV28 and TRBJ2-7, the CDR3 gives the full variable domain: DVKVTQSSRYLVKRTGEKVFLECVQDMDHENMFWYRQDPGLGLRLIYFSYDVKMKEKGDIPEGYSVSREKKERFSLILESASTNQTSMYLCASSLKLAAYEQYFGPGTRLTVT.

The V call is TRBV23-1, the J call TRBJ1-5, with no clear D. Being an ORF, TRBV23-1 has a function that is uncertain. V was cut by 8 bases and J by 7 bases, with 18 bases left in between. The CDR3 is 14 amino acids. The CDR3 sequence is CASLQRGIEQPQHF. Written as DNA, the CDR3 is TGCGCCAGCCTTCAGCGAGGGATAGAACAGCCCCAGCATTTT.

J is TRBJ2-1 and V is TRBV5-8; unclear D gene. In germline, CDR1 is SGHTS, CDR2 YDEGEE. The CDR3 length is 16 residues. V lost 0 bases to trimming and J lost 0 bases, with 10 bases between them. CDR3 amino acids: CASSLAVPSSYNEQFF. The CDR3 DNA follows: TGTGCCAGCAGCTTGGCCGTCCCGAGCTCCTACAATGAGCAGTTCTTC.

The chain links TRBV19 to TRBJ2-1; TRBD2 aligns across 12 bases. There are 17 residues in the CDR3. Germline CDR1 and CDR2: LNHDA and SQIVND (reference sequence). V trimming: 3 bases; J trimming: 6 bases; junction bases outside the gene matches: 9. In DNA, the CDR3 is TGTGCCAGTAGTATCACGACGGGACTAGCGGGCCTCAATGAGCAGTTCTTC. It is translated as CASSITTGLAGLNEQFF.

V and J are TRBV4-2 and TRBJ2-5, with 14 bases aligning to TRBD2. The end of the DNA is better explained by TRBJ2-7, so the J call may be wrong. The CDR3 consists of 16 residues. Germline V gives CDR1 LGHNA, CDR2 YNFKEQ. The CDR3: CASSQGTSGSRDEQYF. The CDR3 DNA follows: TGTGCCAGCAGCCAGGGGACTAGCGGGAGTAGGGACGAGCAGTACTTC.

The chain is built from TRBV7-7 and TRBJ2-1, with D maybe TRBD2 (6 bases). Trimming removed 1 base from V and 8 bases from J, with 9 bases in between. The V gene's germline CDR1 is SSHAT and CDR2 FNYEAQ (reference sequence). CDR3 length: 13 amino acids. CDR3 protein: CASSLEREYEQFF. The CDR3 DNA reads as TGTGCCAGCAGCTTAGAACGGGAGTATGAGCAGTTCTTC.

This chain connects TRBV9 to TRBJ2-7; 10 nucleotides align to TRBD2. CDR1 SGDLS and CDR2 YYNGEE come from the germline V gene. This CDR3 contains 15 residues. Trimming removed 3 bases from V and 1 base from J; junction bases left unmatched: 4. CDR3 sequence (DNA): TGTGCCAGCAGCGCAGGACTAGCGGTTTCCTACGAGCAGTACTTC. It encodes CASSAGLAVSYEQYF.

The chain couples TRBV5-1 to TRBJ2-1, with D perhaps matching TRBD2 (6 bases). The CDR3 is 14 residues long. Germline CDR1 SGHRS, CDR2 YFSETQ. Trimming took off 3 bases at V and 8 bases at J, with 15 bases between the two ends. The CDR3 region has the DNA TGCGCCAGCAGCTGGAGGGACCTCCCGGATGAGCAGTTCTTC. Translating it yields CASSWRDLPDEQFF. Complete variable domain (other parts from reference TRBV5-1 and TRBJ2-1): KAGVTQTPRYLIKTRGQQVTLSCSPISGHRSVSWYQQTPGQGLQFLFEYFSETQRNKGNFPGRFSGRQFSNSRSEMNVSTLELGDSALYLCASSWRDLPDEQFFGPGTRLTVL.

About this clone: The sample carries other DNA sequences with the same CDR3. V is TRBV19 and J is TRBJ2-7, with TRBD2 matching 7 bases. V trimming: 1 base; J trimming: 0 bases; junction bases outside the gene matches: 0. Germline lookup yields CDR1 LNHDA and CDR2 SQIVND (reference sequence). CDR3 length equals 14 residues. In DNA, the CDR3 is TGTGCCAGTAGTATAGCGGGAGGCTCCTACGAGCAGTACTTC. Translation: CASSIAGGSYEQYF.

The CDR3 DNA is TGTGCCAGCAGTTTATCTAGCGGGGGCTACACAGATACGCAGTATTTT. Translated: CASSLSSGGYTDTQYF. The chain recombines TRBV27 with TRBJ2-3; 9 nucleotides agree with TRBD2. Germline V CDR1 and CDR2: MNHEY, SMNVEV (reference sequence). Unmatched junction bases numbered 3, after V lost 0 bases and J lost 2 bases. This CDR3 comprises 16 residues.

The chain has TRBV7-8 and TRBJ2-3; 11 bases line up with TRBD2. In germline, CDR1 is SGHVS, CDR2 FQNEAQ. Germline trimming cut 1 base from V and 6 bases from J; bases unmatched to any gene: 3. CDR3 length equals 15 residues. CDR3 nucleotides: TGTGCCAGCAGCTTAGTTCCTAGCGGGGGGGATACGCAGTATTTT. Residues: CASSLVPSGGDTQYF.

The V gene is TRBV9, the J gene TRBJ2-3; D possibly corresponds to TRBD2 (6 bases). Deletions cut 0 bases from V and 4 bases from J, with 12 bases between. CDR1 is SGDLS, CDR2 YYNGEE, per germline. This CDR3 is built from 15 residues. In DNA form, the CDR3 reads TGTGCCAGCAGCGTAGGGAGGGCCTCGTCAGATACGCAGTATTTT. Its translation is CASSVGRASSDTQYF.

Note on this clone: Additional DNA sequences in this sample encode the identical CDR3. The V call is TRBV5-4, the J call TRBJ2-7; no definite D call. V lost 2 bases and J 4 bases, leaving 4 bases between the germline ends. This CDR3 region has 11 residues. Germline CDR1 is SGHNT and CDR2 is YYREEE (reference sequence). The CDR3 protein is CASSFGYEQYF. DNA for the CDR3: TGTGCCAGCAGCTTCGGGTACGAGCAGTACTTC.

The rearrangement links TRBV18 to TRBJ2-5; D may be TRBD1 (6 bases). CDR1 KGHSH and CDR2 LQKENI come from the germline V gene. The V and J ends lost 6 bases and 2 bases respectively, with 13 bases between them. CDR3 length: 14 amino acids. The DNA of the CDR3 is TGTGCCAGCTCCAGGGACACCGGGCAAGAGACCCAGTACTTC. It codes for CASSRDTGQETQYF.